The clone carrying this T cell receptor (beta chain) was detected a few times. What it binds is unknown. After 5'RACE with constant-segment primers, TCR alpha and TCR beta cDNA libraries carrying sample barcodes and UMIs were obtained. TCRdb re-derived calls from the 5' RACE reads in MiXCR, one entry per CDR3 protein. The repertoire has 350,000 to 450,000 distinct CDR3 sequences, 20% of them found once; the top ten carry roughly 8.4%. The sample belongs to a study of T-cell memory formation after mild COVID-19. General study results and limits: Mainly CM and EM harbored the contracting CD4+ clones; mainly EMRA harbored the CD8+ ones. Clones from the second wave (peaking day 37) had unconfirmed SARS-CoV-2 specificity.

In germline, CDR1 is MGHDK, CDR2 SYGVNS. V lost 5 bases to trimming and J lost 5 bases, with 10 bases between them. The CDR3 totals 13 residues. The chain links TRBV25-1 to TRBJ1-5, with D possibly TRBD1 on 5 matching bases. Sequencing was done on a sample of PBMCs or a T cell subset sorted from them (not recorded which). The source is an adult woman who had mild COVID-19 (a few samples of this study predate the infection). Cell type and time point are not known. The CDR3 is CASSYQGDQPQHF. For the CDR3, the DNA is TGTGCCAGCAGTTACCAAGGGGATCAGCCCCAGCATTTT.